This T cell receptor beta chain appears in the sequencing data of a study of early T cells in non-severe SARS-CoV-2 infection. Study in general: Sequencing of unsorted whole blood was done on bulk RNA, leaving chains unpaired. Overall study findings and caveats: Clonotype matching in VDJdb favored anti-spike CD8 responses and did not capture private and CD4 specificities.

The V gene's germline CDR1 is LGHNT and CDR2 FRNRAP. The V end was cut by 5 bases, the J end by 6 bases, with 16 bases between. The CDR3 consists of 14 residues. Each single cDNA molecule received a unique molecular identifier. TCRdb re-called the 5' RACE reads with MiXCR, one entry per CDR3 protein. Counted here are about 22,000 distinct CDR3 sequences, just under 4.5% occurring once; the ten biggest clones make up 15% to 20%. This clonotype was found many times. Its antigen is not known. The sample was whole blood. The chain links TRBV12-5 to TRBJ1-1; a weak D match, TRBD1 (5 bases). This TCR was sampled from an adult who was a healthcare worker with PCR-confirmed SARS-CoV-2 infection or an uninfected control (not recorded which). The CDR3 loop is CASGISPGTSEAFF. CDR3 sequence (DNA): TGTGCTAGTGGTATATCCCCCGGGACCTCTGAAGCTTTCTTT.